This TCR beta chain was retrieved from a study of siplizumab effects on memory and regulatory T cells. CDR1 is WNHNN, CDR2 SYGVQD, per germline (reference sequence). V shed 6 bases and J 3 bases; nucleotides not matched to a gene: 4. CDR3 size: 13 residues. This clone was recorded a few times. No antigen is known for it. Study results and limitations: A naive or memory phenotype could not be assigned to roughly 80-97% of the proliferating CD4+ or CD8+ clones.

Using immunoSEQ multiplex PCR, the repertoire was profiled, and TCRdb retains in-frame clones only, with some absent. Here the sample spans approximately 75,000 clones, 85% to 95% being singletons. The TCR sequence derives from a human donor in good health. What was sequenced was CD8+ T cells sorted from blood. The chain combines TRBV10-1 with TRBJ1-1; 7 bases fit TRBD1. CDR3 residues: CASRGDRDTEAFF. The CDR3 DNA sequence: TGCGCCAGCAGGGGGGACAGAGACACTGAAGCTTTCTTT.